The rows below give T cell receptor beta chains drawn from one sample of a study of somatic mutations in cytotoxic T cells in rheumatoid arthritis. Using immunoSEQ multiplex PCR, the repertoire was profiled, and TCRdb retains in-frame clones only, with some absent. The sample has more than 20,000 clones; roughly 80% are singletons. The sample consisted of CD8+ T cells sorted from blood. These receptor sequences come from an adult with rheumatoid arthritis. Both conserved end residues are trimmed from each CDR3.

length: 13; V: TRBV2; CDR3: ASSGVAGGADTQY
length: 14; V: TRBV9; CDR3: ASSVGWRGSSYEQY
length: 12; V: TRBV6-6; CDR3: ASSYSDTFYGYT
length: 13; V: TRBV5-1; CDR3: ASSNRGSGANVLT
length: 11; V: TRBV4-1; CDR3: ASSQVGETEAF
length: 11; V: TRBV2; CDR3: ASSESGGTEAF
length: 11; V: TRBV5-6; CDR3: ASSFGTGNEQF
length: 11; V: TRBV9; CDR3: ASSVTETYGYT
length: 12; V: TRBV2; CDR3: ASSEQVPALEQY
length: 10; V: TRBV6-5; CDR3: ASRQQGSGYT
length: 10; V: TRBV13; CDR3: ASSRRNTEAF
length: 15; V: TRBV18; CDR3: ASSPSILRGDQETQY
length: 11; V: TRBV19; CDR3: ASTPAGNQPQH